A single TCR beta chain is shown here with its context. This sample was included in a study of blood T cell repertoires in COVID-19. Study-level information: Spain, Italy and the United States supplied samples that represented acute and convalescent COVID-19. PBMCs, B-cell-depleted T cells, or T cells provided the cDNA or gDNA that made up the material.

In the authors' workflow: By means of reference gene primer amplification, nucleated cell counts were estimated. Assay: immunoSEQ multiplex PCR; the TCRdb copy retains only in-frame clones and omits some. V and J calls and clone size are those listed in that table; D and trimming were worked out from the DNA. The table lists 95,000 to 150,000 clones, around 80% of them singletons. This CDR3 comprises 15 residues. V lost 3 bases, J lost 7 bases, and 9 bases stayed unmatched. CDR1 LGHDT and CDR2 YNNKEL come from the germline V gene (reference sequence). The rearrangement joins TRBV3-1 (or the pseudogene TRBV3-2) to TRBJ2-5; 9 bases map to TRBD2. This receptor was identified in a woman of 80 years or more with acute or convalescent COVID-19. Material: peripheral blood. The chain's CDR3 is CASSQAGGILGTQYF. In DNA, the CDR3 is TGTGCCAGCAGCCAGGCGGGAGGGATTCTGGGGACCCAGTACTTC.